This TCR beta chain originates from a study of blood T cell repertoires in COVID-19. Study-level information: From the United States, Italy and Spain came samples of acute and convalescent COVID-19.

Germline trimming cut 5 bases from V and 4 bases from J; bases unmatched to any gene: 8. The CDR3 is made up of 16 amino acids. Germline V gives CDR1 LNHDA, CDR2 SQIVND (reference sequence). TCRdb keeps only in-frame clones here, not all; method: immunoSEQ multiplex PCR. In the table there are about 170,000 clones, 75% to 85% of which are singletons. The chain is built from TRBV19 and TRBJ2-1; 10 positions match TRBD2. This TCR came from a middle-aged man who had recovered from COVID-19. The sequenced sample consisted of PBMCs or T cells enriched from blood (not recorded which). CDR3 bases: TGTGCCAGTAGTCCAACCAGCGGGGGGGAATACAATGAGCAGTTCTTC. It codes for CASSPTSGGEYNEQFF.